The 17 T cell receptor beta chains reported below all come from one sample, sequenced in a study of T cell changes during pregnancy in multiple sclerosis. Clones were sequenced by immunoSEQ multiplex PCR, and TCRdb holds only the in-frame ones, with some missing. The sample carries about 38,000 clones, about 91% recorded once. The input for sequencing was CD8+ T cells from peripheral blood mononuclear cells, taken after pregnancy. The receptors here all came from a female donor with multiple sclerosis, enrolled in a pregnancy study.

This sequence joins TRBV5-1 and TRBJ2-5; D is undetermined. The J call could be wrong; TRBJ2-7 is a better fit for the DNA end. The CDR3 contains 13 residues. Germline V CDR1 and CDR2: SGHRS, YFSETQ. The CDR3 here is CASSLTLNSEQYF. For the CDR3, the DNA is TGCGCCAGCAGCTTGACTCTTAACTCCGAGCAGTACTTC.

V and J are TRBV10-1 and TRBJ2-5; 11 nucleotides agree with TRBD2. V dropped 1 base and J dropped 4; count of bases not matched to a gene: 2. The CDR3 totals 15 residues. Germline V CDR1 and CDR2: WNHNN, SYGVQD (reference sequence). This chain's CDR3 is CASSELTSGVETQYF. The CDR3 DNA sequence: TGCGCCAGCAGTGAGTTGACTAGCGGGGTAGAGACCCAGTACTTC.

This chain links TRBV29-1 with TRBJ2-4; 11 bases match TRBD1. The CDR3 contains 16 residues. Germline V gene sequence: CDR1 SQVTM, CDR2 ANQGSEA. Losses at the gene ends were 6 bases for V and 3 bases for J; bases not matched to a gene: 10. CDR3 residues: CSVRTGGAPDKNIQYF. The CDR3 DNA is TGCAGCGTGCGGACAGGGGGCGCCCCGGACAAAAACATTCAGTACTTC.

In DNA form, the CDR3 reads TGTGCCAGCAGCTTTACTCAACTAAATGAACTGTTTTTT. It yields the protein CASSFTQLNELFF. The chain is built from TRBV6-5 and TRBJ1-4, with D hard to call. Germline V gene sequence: CDR1 MNHEY, CDR2 SVGAGI. The ends were cut back, 6 bases at V and 12 bases at J, with 17 bases in the middle. The CDR3 is 13 amino acids.

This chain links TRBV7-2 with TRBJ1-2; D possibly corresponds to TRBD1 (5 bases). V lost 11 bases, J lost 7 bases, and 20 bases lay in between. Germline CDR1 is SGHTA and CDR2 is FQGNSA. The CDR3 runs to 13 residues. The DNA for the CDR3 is TGTGCCTATCGACAGCCCGATGCTAGTGGCTACACCTTC. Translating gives CAYRQPDASGYTF.

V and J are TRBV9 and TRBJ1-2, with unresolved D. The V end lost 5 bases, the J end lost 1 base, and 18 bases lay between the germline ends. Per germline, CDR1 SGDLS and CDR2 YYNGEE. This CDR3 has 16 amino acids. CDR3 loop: CASSGVTNLVNYGYTF. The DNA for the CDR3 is TGTGCCAGCAGTGGAGTAACAAATTTGGTTAACTATGGCTACACCTTC.

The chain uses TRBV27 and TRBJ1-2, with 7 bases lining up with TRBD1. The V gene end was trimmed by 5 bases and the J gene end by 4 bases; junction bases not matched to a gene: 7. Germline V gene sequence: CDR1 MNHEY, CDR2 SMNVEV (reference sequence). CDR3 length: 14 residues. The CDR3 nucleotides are TGTGCCAGCAGTCCAAGACAGGGTTCCTATGGCTACACCTTC. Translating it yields CASSPRQGSYGYTF.

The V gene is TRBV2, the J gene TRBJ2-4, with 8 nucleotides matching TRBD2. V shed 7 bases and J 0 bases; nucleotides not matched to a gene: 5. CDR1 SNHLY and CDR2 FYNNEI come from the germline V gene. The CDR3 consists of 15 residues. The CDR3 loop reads CASTASGLAKNIQYF. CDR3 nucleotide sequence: TGTGCCAGCACGGCTAGCGGGCTAGCCAAAAACATTCAGTACTTC.

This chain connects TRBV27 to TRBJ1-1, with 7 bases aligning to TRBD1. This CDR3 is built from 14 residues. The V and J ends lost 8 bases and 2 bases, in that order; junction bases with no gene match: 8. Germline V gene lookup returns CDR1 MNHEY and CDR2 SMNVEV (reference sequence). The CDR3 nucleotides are TGTGCCAGCGCGGAAGGGGGCAGCAACACTGAAGCTTTCTTT. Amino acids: CASAEGGSNTEAFF.

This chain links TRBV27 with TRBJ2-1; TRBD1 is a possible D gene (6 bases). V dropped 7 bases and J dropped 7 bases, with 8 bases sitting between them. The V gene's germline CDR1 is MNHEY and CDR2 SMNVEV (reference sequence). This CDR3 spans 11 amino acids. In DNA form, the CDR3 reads TGTGCCAGCATCCAGGGGAATGAGCAGTTCTTC. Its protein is CASIQGNEQFF.

The CDR3 region has the DNA TGCGCCAGCAGCAAAACAGGAGGGGCTAATGAAAAACTGTTTTTT. Translated: CASSKTGGANEKLFF. V gene TRBV4-1 combines with J gene TRBJ1-4; TRBD1 might be the D (5 bases). V lost 5 bases and J 3 bases, leaving 13 bases between the germline ends. The CDR3 is 15 residues long. CDR1 and CDR2 (germline): MGHRA, YSYEKL.

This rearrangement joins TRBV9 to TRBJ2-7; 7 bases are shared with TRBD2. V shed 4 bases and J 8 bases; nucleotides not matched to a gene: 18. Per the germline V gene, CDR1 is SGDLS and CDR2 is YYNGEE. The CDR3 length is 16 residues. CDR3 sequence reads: CASSLQTTSPTIQQYF. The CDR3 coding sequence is TGTGCCAGCAGCCTACAAACGACTAGCCCTACAATACAGCAGTACTTC. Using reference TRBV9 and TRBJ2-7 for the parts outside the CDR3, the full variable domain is DSGVTQTPKHLITATGQRVTLRCSPRSGDLSVYWYQQSLDQGLQFLIQYYNGEERAKGNILERFSAQQFPDLHSELNLSSLELGDSALYFCASSLQTTSPTIQQYFGPGTRLTVT.

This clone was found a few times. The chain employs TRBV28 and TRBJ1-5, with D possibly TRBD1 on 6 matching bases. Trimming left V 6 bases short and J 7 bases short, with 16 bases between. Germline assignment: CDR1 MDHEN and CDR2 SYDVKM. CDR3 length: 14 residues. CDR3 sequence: CASSSTGYKQPQHF. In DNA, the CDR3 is TGTGCCAGCAGCTCGACAGGTTACAAACAGCCCCAGCATTTT.

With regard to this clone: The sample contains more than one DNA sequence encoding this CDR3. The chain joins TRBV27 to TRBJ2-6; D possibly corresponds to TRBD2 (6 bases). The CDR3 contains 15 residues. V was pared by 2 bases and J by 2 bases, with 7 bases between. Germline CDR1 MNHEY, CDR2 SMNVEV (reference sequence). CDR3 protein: CASSLGGAGANVLTF. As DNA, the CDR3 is TGTGCCAGCAGTTTAGGAGGGGCTGGGGCCAACGTCCTGACTTTC.

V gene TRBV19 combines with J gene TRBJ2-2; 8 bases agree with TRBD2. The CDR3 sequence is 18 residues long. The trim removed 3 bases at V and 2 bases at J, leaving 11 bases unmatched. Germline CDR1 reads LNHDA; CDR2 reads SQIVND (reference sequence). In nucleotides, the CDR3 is TGTGCCAGTAGTATGGGACTAGTAGGGGATGGCAACACCGGGGAGCTGTTTTTT. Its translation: CASSMGLVGDGNTGELFF.

CDR3 loop: CASSLRLAGITGELFF. CDR3 DNA sequence: TGTGCCAGCAGTTTAAGACTAGCGGGGATCACCGGGGAGCTGTTTTTT. This chain joins TRBV27 and TRBJ2-2; 11 bases fit TRBD2. The V gene end was trimmed by 2 bases and the J gene end by 4 bases; junction bases not matched to a gene: 3. The germline gives CDR1 MNHEY, CDR2 SMNVEV (reference sequence). The CDR3 is 16 residues long.

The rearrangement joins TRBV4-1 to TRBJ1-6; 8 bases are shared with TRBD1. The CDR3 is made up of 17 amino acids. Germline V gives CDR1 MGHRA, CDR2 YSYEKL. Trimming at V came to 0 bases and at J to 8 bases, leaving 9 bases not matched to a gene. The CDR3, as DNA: TGCGCCAGCAGCCAAGAGATTGGACAGGGATATTATTCACCCCTCCACTTT. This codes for CASSQEIGQGYYSPLHF.